These 11 T cell receptor beta chains originate from one sample sequenced in a study of regulatory T cells in long-lasting Graves disease. The time point is: newly diagnosed GD, antithyroid drugs for less than 3 months. Extracted PBMC RNA gave rise to the TCR library. To make TCR beta libraries, researchers used iRepertoire HTBI primers and Arm-PCR of CDR3 regions. TCRdb reanalysed the multiplex PCR reads using MiXCR and keeps one entry per CDR3 protein. The table has roughly 610,000 distinct CDR3 sequences, roughly 16% seen once. The same sample was also used in a study of T cells in Graves' hyperthyroidism and ophthalmopathy.

The source material was peripheral blood mononuclear cells (PBMCs), sampled at new diagnosis, from a patient treated with antithyroid drugs. These receptors all come from a woman aged 25 to 39 with Graves disease.

This clonotype was seen at least ten times. The J gene is TRBJ2-1, the V gene TRBV3-1, with a tentative D call TRBD2 (5 bases). CDR3 length: 11 residues. The V end lost 1 base, the J end lost 12 bases, and 7 bases lay between the germline ends. CDR1 is LGHDT and CDR2 is YNNKEL in the germline V gene (reference sequence). CDR3 coding DNA: TGTGCCAGCAGCCAAGCAGGAGGGCAGTTCTTC. It yields the protein CASSQAGGQFF.

This clonotype was recorded at least ten times. This chain links TRBV7-2 with TRBJ2-1, with no clear D. There are 16 residues in the CDR3. The V and J ends lost 1 base and 5 bases respectively, with 15 bases between them. CDR1 SGHTA and CDR2 FQGNSA come from the germline V gene. This chain's CDR3 is CASSLGFARYDNEQFF. CDR3 DNA: TGTGCCAGCAGCTTAGGATTCGCTAGATACGACAATGAGCAGTTCTTC. Full variable domain (outside the CDR3, taken from reference TRBV7-2 and TRBJ2-1): GAGVSQSPSNKVTEKGKDVELRCDPISGHTALYWYRQSLGQGLEFLIYFQGNSAPDKSGLPSDRFSAERTGGSVSTLTIQRTQQEDSAVYLCASSLGFARYDNEQFFGPGTRLTVL.

This clonotype was seen repeatedly, ten times or more. The rearrangement links TRBV11-3 to TRBJ2-2; 9 nucleotides match TRBD1. The trim removed 1 base at V and 2 bases at J, leaving 5 bases unmatched. The CDR3 spans 17 residues. Germline V gives CDR1 SGHNT, CDR2 YENEEA. DNA for the CDR3: TGTGCCAGCAGCTTAGCTCCGGGACAGGGAAACACCGGGGAGCTGTTTTTT. Protein product: CASSLAPGQGNTGELFF.

This chain connects TRBV10-3 to TRBJ2-5, with D possibly being TRBD1 (5 bases). Germline-derived CDR1 and CDR2 are ENHRY and SYGVKD. The CDR3 is made up of 16 amino acids. The V and J ends lost 4 bases and 4 bases respectively, with 19 bases between them. CDR3: CAISATVSSDRETQYF. The CDR3 DNA is TGTGCCATCAGTGCAACAGTTAGTTCAGACAGAGAGACCCAGTACTTC.

The table lists this clonotype with many counts. V usage is TRBV7-9 and J usage is TRBJ1-4; D remains ambiguous. CDR1 is SEHNR and CDR2 is FQNEAQ in the germline V gene (reference sequence). The CDR3 length is 15 residues. V lost 3 bases, J lost 8 bases, and 16 bases lay in between. CDR3 sequence (DNA): TGTGCCAGCAGCTTTCAAGGAATGGGTACGGAAAAACTGTTTTTT. It is translated as CASSFQGMGTEKLFF.

This clonotype came up a few times. The chain uses TRBV4-2 and TRBJ1-5; D gene uncertain. V lost 1 base and J lost 5, with 9 bases in between. Germline V gives CDR1 LGHNA, CDR2 YNFKEQ. The CDR3 runs 14 residues. The CDR3 sequence: CASSQVGTDQPQHF. CDR3 DNA sequence: TGTGCCAGCAGCCAAGTCGGCACCGATCAGCCCCAGCATTTT.

In this sample, this clonotype turned up many times. The chain links TRBV28 to TRBJ1-5; D is perhaps TRBD1 (6 bases). The germline V and J ends were trimmed by 7 bases and 5 bases, with 21 bases remaining between them. The CDR3 loop spans 16 amino acids. Germline loops: CDR1 MDHEN, CDR2 SYDVKM. DNA of the CDR3: TGTGCCAGCACGGTGCAGCAAAGGGGGTTGGATCAGCCCCAGCATTTT. It encodes CASTVQQRGLDQPQHF.

The V and J genes are TRBV2 and TRBJ2-7, with a tentative D call TRBD1 (6 bases). Germline V gene lookup returns CDR1 SNHLY and CDR2 FYNNEI. The ends were cut back, 1 base at V and 1 base at J, with 11 bases in the middle. This CDR3 spans 15 amino acids. For the CDR3, the DNA is TGTGCCAGCAGTGAAGTAGGACAGAGTTCCTACGAGCAGTACTTC. This sequence encodes CASSEVGQSSYEQYF.

A remark on this clonotype: One end of the junction does not line up with germline, which may come from a read error. V usage is TRBV6-1 and J usage is TRBJ2-6; a possible D gene is TRBD1 (6 bases). The V gene's germline CDR1 is MNHNS and CDR2 SASEGT. The CDR3 runs to 18 residues. DNA for the CDR3: TGTGCCAGCTCAACGCCGGGCAGGGGTCGGGCTGGGGCCAACGCCCTGACTTTC. Encoded protein: CASSTPGRGRAGANALTF.

This clonotype has only a few counts. The V gene is TRBV20-1, the J gene TRBJ2-7; D might be TRBD1 (5 bases). V lost 4 bases and J 5 bases, leaving 12 bases between the germline ends. The CDR3 consists of 12 residues. Germline CDR1 is DFQATT and CDR2 is SNEGSKA (reference sequence). CDR3 residues: CSANHRGHEQYF. DNA of the CDR3: TGCAGTGCTAACCATAGGGGCCACGAGCAGTACTTC.

In its sample, this clonotype was seen a few times. The gene calls are TRBV9 and TRBJ2-1; weak D call: TRBD2 (5 bases). V was cut by 0 bases and J by 5 bases, with 12 bases left in between. The V gene's germline CDR1 is SGDLS and CDR2 YYNGEE. CDR3 size: 15 residues. The CDR3 region is CASSVGGSAHNEQFF. DNA of the CDR3: TGTGCCAGCAGCGTAGGAGGGTCCGCGCACAATGAGCAGTTCTTC.